One and the same sample provided the 23 T cell receptor beta chains below, sequenced in a study of shared clonotypes between healthy human individuals (dated by TCRdb to the early 2020s). For the CD8 naive samples, CD45RO-negative cells were positively selected for CCR7, yielding a CD45RA+CCR7+ population from which TemRA cells were excluded. The library was obtained by the immunoSEQ multiplex PCR assay. TCRdb holds this immuneACCESS table with in-frame rearrangements only. Some clones are missing; in checked studies, unresolved V genes explain under half, and the rest has no known cause. This sample holds more than 500,000 clones; about 95% were observed only once. Together, the top ten hold around 0.11% of the sample. The sequencing input was naive CD8+ T cells sorted from blood. The cell subset or site label here, explained by the study, means: CD45RA+CCR7+. These receptors were taken from a young woman in good health.

V gene TRBV10-3 combines with J gene TRBJ2-5; D may be TRBD2 (6 bases). Trimming pared 8 bases from V and 5 bases from J, leaving 27 bases between. Germline-derived CDR1 and CDR2 are ENHRY and SYGVKD. CDR3 size: 17 residues. CDR3 protein: CAIRPGRMGLGGETQYF. The CDR3 DNA reads TGTGCCATCCGCCCGGGCCGTATGGGACTTGGGGGGGAGACCCAGTACTTC.

This sequence joins TRBV15 and TRBJ2-1, with D possibly being TRBD1 (6 bases). This CDR3 comprises 15 residues. V was clipped by 3 bases and J by 4 bases, with 13 bases between them. Per germline, CDR1 LNHNV and CDR2 YYDKDF (reference sequence). The CDR3 sequence: CATSRGHEVYNEQFF. CDR3 in DNA: TGTGCCACCAGCAGGGGACATGAAGTTTACAATGAGCAGTTCTTC.

As for this clone: The same CDR3 is also encoded by other DNA sequences in this sample. DNA of the CDR3: TGTGCCAGCAGCTTGCGAGAGAACACTGAAGCTTTCTTT. Amino acids: CASSLRENTEAFF. V is TRBV5-6 and J is TRBJ1-1; unclear D gene. Germline V gene sequence: CDR1 SGHDT, CDR2 YYEEEE. V gave up 1 base and J gave up 1 base, with 5 bases separating them. This CDR3 spans 13 amino acids.

The chain uses TRBV7-9 and TRBJ2-1; no firm D call. The germline V and J ends were trimmed by 6 bases and 5 bases, with 8 bases remaining between them. The CDR3 covers 12 residues. From germline, CDR1 is SEHNR and CDR2 FQNEAQ (reference sequence). CDR3 sequence: CASSDINNEQFF. CDR3 DNA sequence: TGTGCCAGCAGTGATATCAACAATGAGCAGTTCTTC.

The V gene is TRBV19, the J gene TRBJ1-4; no clear D gene. Per germline, CDR1 LNHDA and CDR2 SQIVND (reference sequence). The CDR3 extends over 13 amino acids. V dropped 5 bases and J dropped 6 bases, with 10 bases sitting between them. The CDR3 is CASSGRIDEKLFF. For the CDR3, the DNA is TGTGCCAGTAGTGGTCGTATAGATGAAAAACTGTTTTTT.

A single count supports this clone. The chain is built from TRBV13 and TRBJ2-5, with 8 bases aligning to TRBD1. Germline assignment: CDR1 PRHDT and CDR2 FYEKMQ (reference sequence). The CDR3 extends over 17 amino acids. The ends lost 5 bases at V and 0 bases at J; junction bases unmatched: 11. In DNA, the CDR3 is TGTGCCAGCAGCCCACGGGACAGGATCCACGACCAAGAGACCCAGTACTTC. It is translated as CASSPRDRIHDQETQYF.

The chain couples TRBV2 to TRBJ2-7; tentative D call: TRBD2 (5 bases). Germline loops: CDR1 SNHLY, CDR2 FYNNEI. CDR3 length: 16 amino acids. V was cut by 1 base and J by 2 bases, with 15 bases left in between. The CDR3 nucleotides are TGTGCCAGCAGTGAAGGTTTAGCGCTACCAACCTACGAGCAGTACTTC. Translation: CASSEGLALPTYEQYF.

J is TRBJ1-6 and V is TRBV4-1; D remains ambiguous. The length of the CDR3 is 14 residues. V lost 4 bases and J lost 9, with 13 bases in between. Germline V gene sequence: CDR1 MGHRA, CDR2 YSYEKL. CDR3 amino acids: CASSRLRAASPLHF. The CDR3 DNA is TGCGCCAGCAGCCGTTTGAGGGCTGCTTCACCCCTCCACTTT.

This clone has just one count. CDR3 in amino acids: CASFDDMRSTQYF. The CDR3 nucleotides read TGTGCCAGCTTTGACGACATGCGGAGTACGCAGTATTTT. The gene calls are TRBV6-4 and TRBJ2-3; D unresolved. The CDR3 is made up of 13 amino acids. V dropped 8 bases and J dropped 8 bases, with 17 bases sitting between them. CDR1 is MRHNA, CDR2 SNTAGT, per germline.

V and J are TRBV4-2 and TRBJ1-1; the match to TRBD1 covers 7 bases. V shed 4 bases, J shed 5 bases, and the junction held 13 bases outside the gene matches. This CDR3 region has 16 residues. The germline gives CDR1 LGHNA, CDR2 YNFKEQ. CDR3 sequence reads: CASSRSPGQTITEAFF. DNA for the CDR3: TGTGCCAGCAGCCGAAGCCCGGGACAGACGATTACTGAAGCTTTCTTT.

CDR3 sequence (DNA): TGTGCCAGCAGTGTAGCGGGGTTCAATTACAATGAGCAGTTCTTC. Its protein is CASSVAGFNYNEQFF. The chain has TRBV2 and TRBJ2-1; 8 bases align to TRBD2. Germline trimming cut 4 bases from V and 4 bases from J; bases unmatched to any gene: 6. The CDR3 runs 15 residues. Germline V gene data show CDR1 as SNHLY and CDR2 as FYNNEI.

This clone has only one observation. This chain links TRBV7-9 with TRBJ2-7, with D perhaps TRBD1 (5 bases). The CDR3 is 12 amino acids. Germline-derived CDR1 and CDR2 are SEHNR and FQNEAQ (reference sequence). The V end was cut by 2 bases, the J end by 6 bases, with 8 bases between. CDR3 in DNA: TGTGCCAGCAGCTTACCAGGGCGCGAGCAGTACTTC. This sequence encodes CASSLPGREQYF.

This clone has just one count. The gene calls are TRBV27 and TRBJ1-1; a possible D gene is TRBD1 (5 bases). This CDR3 has 14 residues. Looked up from germline, CDR1 is MNHEY and CDR2 is SMNVEV (reference sequence). The V end was cut by 3 bases, the J end by 3 bases, with 11 bases between. This chain's CDR3 is CASSFSGLDTEAFF. The CDR3 DNA reads as TGTGCCAGCAGTTTCTCAGGGTTGGACACTGAAGCTTTCTTT.

In this sample, this clone turned up once. This sequence joins TRBV14 and TRBJ1-2; 9 bases agree with TRBD1. This CDR3 spans 18 amino acids. Germline V lookup: CDR1 SGHDN, CDR2 FVKESK. The trim removed 4 bases at V and 2 bases at J, leaving 14 bases unmatched. CDR3 nucleotides: TGTGCCAGCAGCCCGACGAGGGGACAGGGCCTTAAAAACTATGGCTACACCTTC. It yields the protein CASSPTRGQGLKNYGYTF.

The rearrangement links TRBV11-2 to TRBJ2-1; D perhaps matches TRBD1 (5 bases). The CDR3 runs 15 residues. The ends were cut back, 6 bases at V and 1 base at J, with 13 bases in the middle. Germline-derived CDR1 and CDR2 are SGHAT and FQNNGV. The CDR3 is CASSRYDRSYNEQFF. CDR3 bases: TGTGCCAGCAGTAGGTACGACAGATCCTACAATGAGCAGTTCTTC.

This chain links TRBV28 with TRBJ2-6, with D unresolved. The V and J ends lost 4 bases and 0 bases respectively, with 4 bases between them. The germline V gene has CDR1 MDHEN and CDR2 SYDVKM. The CDR3 runs 14 residues. CDR3 nucleotides: TGTGCCAGCAGTTCTGGCTCTGGGGCCAACGTCCTGACTTTC. Residues: CASSSGSGANVLTF.

The V and J genes are TRBV28 and TRBJ2-7; 7 bases map to TRBD2. The junction had 11 bases not matched to a gene; V was cut back by 7 bases and J by 2 bases. CDR1 is MDHEN, CDR2 SYDVKM, per germline. CDR3 length: 15 amino acids. The CDR3 loop is CASTLSGGSTYEQYF. CDR3 nucleotide sequence: TGTGCCAGCACCCTGTCGGGGGGATCGACCTACGAGCAGTACTTC.

The chain uses TRBV6-5 and TRBJ2-1, with D perhaps given as TRBD1 or TRBD2 (5 bases each). The length of the CDR3 is 13 residues. CDR1 is MNHEY and CDR2 is SVGAGI in the germline V gene. V lost 2 bases and J lost 7, with 9 bases in between. CDR3: CASSYGRENEQFF. CDR3 nucleotides: TGTGCCAGCAGTTACGGCAGGGAGAATGAGCAGTTCTTC.

V usage is TRBV30 and J usage is TRBJ2-7; 9 bases match TRBD1. The CDR3 length is 14 residues. V shed 5 bases and J 5 bases; nucleotides not matched to a gene: 10. CDR1 GTSNPN and CDR2 SVGIG come from the germline V gene (reference sequence). CDR3 protein: CAWGSGQGPDEQYF. The CDR3, as DNA: TGTGCCTGGGGATCAGGACAGGGGCCGGACGAGCAGTACTTC.

The CDR3 nucleotides are TGTGCCAGCAGCTTAGGTGTCTCGACAGGGGATATGGATGGCTACACCTTC. This sequence encodes CASSLGVSTGDMDGYTF. J is TRBJ1-2 and V is TRBV7-2; the match to TRBD1 covers 8 bases. Losses at the gene ends were 1 base for V and 6 bases for J; bases not matched to a gene: 13. CDR3 length: 17 residues. Germline assignment: CDR1 SGHTA and CDR2 FQGNSA.

The rearrangement links TRBV11-2 to TRBJ2-5; D uncertain. The end of the DNA is better explained by TRBJ2-7, so the J call may be wrong. The germline V gene encodes CDR1 SGHAT and CDR2 FQNNGV. This CDR3 is built from 16 residues. CDR3 DNA: TGTGCCAGCAGCTTAGATGCGGCAGGCGAAGGAAACGAGCAGTACTTC. It translates to CASSLDAAGEGNEQYF.

This clone came up once. The chain employs TRBV9 and TRBJ2-4; D remains unclear. The germline CDR1 and CDR2 sequences are SGDLS and YYNGEE. The V end was cut by 4 bases, the J end by 7 bases, with 15 bases between. The CDR3 totals 14 residues. As DNA, the CDR3 is TGTGCCAGCAGCCCTCTGAAGGGTCGGAACATTCAGTACTTC. It yields the protein CASSPLKGRNIQYF.

CDR3 sequence (DNA): TGTGCCAGTAGTATTGGGGGGGAAGGCTACGAGCAGTACTTC. This translates into CASSIGGEGYEQYF. The V and J genes are TRBV19 and TRBJ2-7; 7 positions agree with TRBD2. Germline V gene lookup returns CDR1 LNHDA and CDR2 SQIVND (reference sequence). The V gene end was trimmed by 3 bases and the J gene end by 3 bases; junction bases not matched to a gene: 5. The CDR3 sequence is 14 residues long.